These 17 T cell receptor beta chains were all obtained from the same sample, sequenced in a study of T cells in localized non-small cell lung cancer. The assay was immunoSEQ multiplex PCR, and TCRdb's table has in-frame clones only and misses some. The table shows about 2,900 clones, with 33% occurring only once. Sequenced here: normal lung tissue next to the tumor, sampled before any cancer treatment. The receptors come from a male donor aged 60 or older with stage I squamous cell lung carcinoma.

The chain has TRBV19 and TRBJ1-4; D is uncertain. Per germline, CDR1 LNHDA and CDR2 SQIVND (reference sequence). The CDR3 spans 14 residues. Trimming removed 4 bases from V and 10 bases from J, with 16 bases in between. DNA of the CDR3: TGTGCCAGTAGTAAGGCCTGGGGATCGGGAAAACTGTTTTTT. The encoded protein is CASSKAWGSGKLFF. Looking up the rest from reference TRBV19 and TRBJ1-4 gives the full variable domain: DGGITQSPKYLFRKEGQNVTLSCEQNLNHDAMYWYRQDPGQGLRLIYYSQIVNDFQKGDIAEGYSVSREKKESFPLTVTSAQKNPTAFYLCASSKAWGSGKLFFGSGTQLSVL.

In this sample, this clone is medium-sized. The junction departs from the called germline gene at one end, perhaps through a read error. This sequence joins TRBV6-8 and TRBJ1-3; D not resolved. Germline CDR1 and CDR2: MNHGY and SAAAGT. The CDR3 loop spans 15 amino acids. The CDR3 region has the DNA TGTGCCAGCAGTGACTCCTGGGACTCTGGAAACACCATATATTTT. This sequence encodes CASSDSWDSGNTIYF.

This clone is labeled large (0.1 to 1%). V gene TRBV6-8 combines with J gene TRBJ2-5; 7 bases fit TRBD1. The CDR3 has 14 amino acids. Germline CDR1 and CDR2: MNHGY and SAAAGT. Losses at the gene ends were 6 bases for V and 4 bases for J; bases not matched to a gene: 8. The CDR3 loop is CASRRQGRGETQYF. The CDR3 bases are TGTGCCAGCAGAAGACAGGGACGAGGAGAGACCCAGTACTTC.

This clone occurred a few times. The chain is built from TRBV5-1 and TRBJ2-1; TRBD2 agrees at 8 bases. Germline V gene data show CDR1 as SGHRS and CDR2 as YFSETQ. The V segment lost 6 bases and the J segment 3 bases; nucleotides outside the gene matches: 5. The CDR3 runs to 14 residues. This CDR3 reads CASKIAGYYNEQFF. As DNA, the CDR3 is TGCGCCAGCAAAATAGCGGGGTACTACAATGAGCAGTTCTTC.

The chain is built from TRBV29-1 and TRBJ1-1; 9 bases are a match to TRBD1. The CDR3 is 12 residues long. J gave up 5 bases and V 5 bases, and 3 bases lay outside the gene matches. Germline CDR1 SQVTM, CDR2 ANQGSEA. The CDR3 nucleotides are TGCAGCGTTTGGGACAGGGATACTGAAGCTTTCTTT. It encodes CSVWDRDTEAFF.

This chain links TRBV19 with TRBJ1-1, with 7 bases fitting TRBD1. J gave up 7 bases and V 3 bases, and 11 bases lay outside the gene matches. Germline-derived CDR1 and CDR2 are LNHDA and SQIVND (reference sequence). This CDR3 has 15 amino acids. The CDR3 loop is CASSMGFGGGVEAFF. CDR3 sequence (DNA): TGTGCCAGTAGTATGGGTTTCGGAGGGGGCGTTGAAGCTTTCTTT.

The chain is built from TRBV19 and TRBJ1-1; 12 bases agree with TRBD1. V dropped 9 bases and J dropped 4; count of bases not matched to a gene: 6. In germline, CDR1 is LNHDA, CDR2 SQIVND (reference sequence). The CDR3 has 14 residues. The CDR3 region has the DNA TGTGCCAGCTCCCCGGGACAGGGGGCCACTGAAGCTTTCTTT. Translating gives CASSPGQGATEAFF.

The V gene is TRBV28, the J gene TRBJ2-1; 10 bases are shared with TRBD1. The CDR3 covers 14 residues. Germline trimming cut 10 bases from V and 12 bases from J; bases unmatched to any gene: 15. The V gene's germline CDR1 is MDHEN and CDR2 SYDVKM. CDR3 sequence (DNA): TGTGCCATCAAAAGGACAGGGGGAGGTTTTGGGCAGTTCTTC. This sequence encodes CAIKRTGGGFGQFF.

This chain links TRBV6-7 with TRBJ2-1, with 8 bases lining up with TRBD2. TRBV6-7 is an ORF; its function is uncertain. V was clipped by 4 bases and J by 5 bases; unmatched bases: 7. The CDR3 spans 15 residues. The DNA for the CDR3 is TGTGCCAGCAGTTCACTAGCGGAAGGGGACAATGAGCAGTTCTTC. This sequence encodes CASSSLAEGDNEQFF.

This clone occurred a few times. The chain joins TRBV9 to TRBJ1-4; no definite D call. V lost 0 bases to trimming and J lost 3 bases, with 9 bases between them. Germline V lookup: CDR1 SGDLS, CDR2 YYNGEE. CDR3 size: 15 residues. CDR3 in DNA: TGTGCCAGCAGCGTAGGCGGGGTAGCTAATGAAAAACTGTTTTTT. Protein sequence: CASSVGGVANEKLFF. The complete variable domain, with remaining parts taken from reference TRBV9 and TRBJ1-4, reads DSGVTQTPKHLITATGQRVTLRCSPRSGDLSVYWYQQSLDQGLQFLIQYYNGEERAKGNILERFSAQQFPDLHSELNLSSLELGDSALYFCASSVGGVANEKLFFGSGTQLSVL.

This clone has just a few counts. This chain joins TRBV19 and TRBJ1-6, with unresolved D. V lost 6 bases, J lost 10 bases, and 10 bases lay in between. The germline CDR1 and CDR2 sequences are LNHDA and SQIVND (reference sequence). This CDR3 region has 12 residues. CDR3 DNA sequence: TGTGCCAGTAGGATATTGGGGTCACCCCTCCACTTT. As protein: CASRILGSPLHF.

The chain employs TRBV5-1 and TRBJ1-1; D possibly corresponds to TRBD1 (5 bases). The germline gives CDR1 SGHRS, CDR2 YFSETQ. Trimming left V 3 bases short and J 8 bases short, with 17 bases between. The CDR3 extends over 14 amino acids. The CDR3 nucleotides read TGCGCCAGCAGCTCTGGAGGGGAGTCGAAGGAAGCTTTCTTT. Its translation is CASSSGGESKEAFF.

By sample fraction, this clone is medium-sized. The chain joins TRBV11-3 to TRBJ2-5, with 14 bases matching TRBD2. The CDR3 sequence is 15 residues long. CDR1 is SGHNT and CDR2 is YENEEA in the germline V gene. With V trimmed by 5 bases and J by 5 bases, 4 bases remained unmatched. CDR3 loop: CASSLTSGGAETQYF. The CDR3 bases are TGTGCCAGCAGCCTGACTAGCGGGGGGGCTGAGACCCAGTACTTC.

This clone came up many times. This chain connects TRBV9 to TRBJ1-1; a weak D match, TRBD1 (5 bases). The CDR3 extends over 16 amino acids. Germline values: CDR1 SGDLS, CDR2 YYNGEE. V shed 5 bases and J shed 0 bases, with 17 bases lying between them. The CDR3 here is CASSEAGTALNTEAFF. CDR3 DNA sequence: TGTGCCAGCAGTGAAGCGGGGACGGCTTTGAACACTGAAGCTTTCTTT.

The V gene is TRBV25-1, the J gene TRBJ2-1, with D possibly being TRBD2 (5 bases). The CDR3 consists of 15 residues. Germline V CDR1 and CDR2: MGHDK, SYGVNS. V was shortened by 7 bases and J by 1 base, with 14 bases between the two germline ends. The CDR3 protein is CASTRLWGSYNEQFF. DNA of the CDR3: TGTGCCAGCACCAGACTATGGGGTTCCTACAATGAGCAGTTCTTC.

This clone was counted a single time. The V call is TRBV18, the J call TRBJ2-7; a possible D gene is TRBD1 (5 bases). The V gene lost 4 bases and the J gene lost 3 bases, with 22 bases spanning the gap. The V gene's germline CDR1 is KGHSH and CDR2 LQKENI. The CDR3 has 17 amino acids. The CDR3, as DNA: TGTGCCAGCTCACTTTCATCGCGGCAGTGGGGCCTCTACGAGCAGTACTTC. This gives the protein CASSLSSRQWGLYEQYF.

This clone has a handful of counts. The chain is built from TRBV15 and TRBJ1-6; tentative D call: TRBD1 (5 bases). Germline V lookup: CDR1 LNHNV, CDR2 YYDKDF (reference sequence). Trimming pared 1 base from V and 6 bases from J, leaving 7 bases between. The CDR3 extends over 14 amino acids. CDR3 sequence (DNA): TGTGCCACCAGCAGAGGGGACGTTAATTCACCCCTCCACTTT. Protein: CATSRGDVNSPLHF.